This TCR beta chain was recorded in a study of blood T cell repertoires in COVID-19. Study overall: Samples taken during acute and convalescent COVID-19 were collected in the United States, Italy and Spain. Sources were T cells, B-cell-depleted T cells, or PBMCs; the material itself was cDNA or gDNA.

The CDR3 is made up of 17 amino acids. V lost 0 bases to trimming and J lost 3 bases; unmatched junction nucleotides: 3. Per germline, CDR1 SGHDT and CDR2 YYEEEE. Per the original methods: From reference gene primer amplification, estimates of nucleated cell counts were derived. Repertoires were generated with immunoSEQ multiplex PCR, while TCRdb's copy carries only in-frame clones and drops some. V, J and clone size reflect that table, while D and trimming were determined from the DNA. The sample carries roughly 78,000 clones, over 75% recorded once. The sample taken for sequencing was peripheral blood. The chain joins TRBV5-6 to TRBJ1-4; 12 bases line up with TRBD1. This TCR derives from a man aged 50-59 years with acute or convalescent COVID-19. For the CDR3, the DNA is TGTGCCAGCAGCTTGGTGGGACAGGGGGCAGCTAATGAAAAACTGTTTTTT. This sequence encodes CASSLVGQGAANEKLFF. Supplemented by reference TRBV5-6 and TRBJ1-4, the full variable domain reads DAGVTQSPTHLIKTRGQQVTLRCSPKSGHDTVSWYQQALGQGPQFIFQYYEEEERQRGNFPDRFSGHQFPNYSSELNVNALLLGDSALYLCASSLVGQGAANEKLFFGSGTQLSVL.